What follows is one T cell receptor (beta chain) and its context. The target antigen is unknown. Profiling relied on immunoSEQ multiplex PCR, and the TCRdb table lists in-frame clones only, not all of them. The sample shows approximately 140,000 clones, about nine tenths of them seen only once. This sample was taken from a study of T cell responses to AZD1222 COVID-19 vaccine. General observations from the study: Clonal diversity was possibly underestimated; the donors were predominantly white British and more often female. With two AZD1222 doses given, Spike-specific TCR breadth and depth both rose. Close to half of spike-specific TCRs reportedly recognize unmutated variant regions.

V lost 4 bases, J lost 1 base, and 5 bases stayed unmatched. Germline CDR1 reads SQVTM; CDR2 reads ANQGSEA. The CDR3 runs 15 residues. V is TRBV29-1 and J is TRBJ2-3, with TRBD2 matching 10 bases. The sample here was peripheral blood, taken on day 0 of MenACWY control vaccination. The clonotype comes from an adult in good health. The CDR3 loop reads CSVGGAGGGTDTQYF. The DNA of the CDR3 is TGCAGCGTTGGAGGAGCGGGAGGGGGCACAGATACGCAGTATTTT.